This TCR beta chain was identified in a study of graft-versus-host responses after intestinal transplantation. Study-level information: The study gave all recipients anti-thymocyte globulin induction, then tacrolimus and steroids for 2 to 3 years. Notes on the study in general: GvH clones surfaced in recipient marrow, some emerging earlier in ileum or blood. Allograft graft-versus-host to host-versus-graft clonal ratios ran high in patients with graft-donor T cell macrochimerism.

This CDR3 contains 13 residues. Per the germline V gene, CDR1 is SGHDT and CDR2 is YYEEEE. Trimming pared 4 bases from V and 5 bases from J, leaving 12 bases between. This clone was found a few times. The antigen is undetermined. The repertoire was sequenced with immunoSEQ multiplex PCR; TCRdb's copy has only in-frame clones and lacks some. There are 100,000 or so clones in the sample; 85% to 95% occur only once, and 1.1% lies in the top ten. The chain is built from TRBV5-6 and TRBJ1-1; D is uncertain. This receptor was identified in a human donor who was the organ donor for an intestinal transplant. The specimen was unstimulated CD8+ T cells sorted from spleen or lymph node cells, collected before transplant. Written as DNA, the CDR3 is TGTGCCAGCAGCCCCCCCGTTCGGACTGAAGCTTTCTTT. Amino acids: CASSPPVRTEAFF.